Listed below are T cell receptor beta chains from one sample, sequenced in a study of post-analysis software for immune sequencing data. From the PCR reads, TCRdb called clonotypes with MiXCR, one entry per CDR3 protein. This sample yields 400,000 to 500,000 distinct CDR3 sequences, of which approximately 37% are seen a single time; less than 8% belongs to the top ten. The sequencing sample was made of blood. The receptors originated from a girl aged 2 to 9 with multiple sclerosis. Each CDR3 is given with its conserved first and last residue. The order of the fields is D gene, V gene, J gene, clone size, CDR3 DNA, CDR3 protein. D genes are given only for firm matches. Clone size appears in some rows only: once, few, many, or a class for an expanded clone.

NA	TRBV29-1	TRBJ1-2	NA	TGCAGCGTTGGATCAAGGGGCGGCTACACCTTC	CSVGSRGGYTF
TRBD1	TRBV20-1	TRBJ1-6	NA	TGCAGTGCTAGAGATATGAGGGGGCTGGGTTCACCCCTCCACTTT	CSARDMRGLGSPLHF
TRBD1	TRBV7-2	TRBJ1-1	NA	TGTGCCAGCAGCTTACAGGGACAGTCGTTTGGGGCTTTCTTT	CASSLQGQSFGAFF
NA	TRBV5-5	TRBJ1-2	few	TGTGCCAGCAGCTTGGAGCACCGGGCAAACTATGGCTACACCTTC	CASSLEHRANYGYTF
NA	TRBV28	TRBJ1-5	NA	TGTGCCAGCAGTTTAATGGATAATCAGCCCCAGCATTTT	CASSLMDNQPQHF
NA	TRBV6-1	TRBJ2-7	NA	TGTGCCAGCGGAGGACAGTCCGCGGGCGAGCAGTACTTC	CASGGQSAGEQYF
TRBD1	TRBV7-3	TRBJ1-5	few	TGTGCCAGCAGCTTAAGGTACAGGGGGCAGGGTCAGCCCCAGCATTTT	CASSLRYRGQGQPQHF
NA	TRBV5-8	TRBJ2-7	NA	TGTGCCAGCAGCCGGGGATCTGGACAGCCCTACGAGCAGTACTTC	CASSRGSGQPYEQYF
TRBD1	TRBV27	TRBJ1-6	few	TGTGCCAGCAGTTTATCCCTACCTGGACAGGATGGGGGTTCACCCCTCCACTTT	CASSLSLPGQDGGSPLHF
TRBD2	TRBV7-2	TRBJ2-3	NA	TGTGCCAGCAGCTTATTCGGGCGGGAGTATGGCACAGATACGCAGTATTTT	CASSLFGREYGTDTQYF
TRBD1	TRBV5-1	TRBJ2-7	NA	TGCGCCAGCAGCTTGGCGGGACAGGGATTTACCTACGAGCAGTACTTC	CASSLAGQGFTYEQYF
NA	TRBV5-1	TRBJ1-5	NA	TGCGCCAGCAGCTTGGATGGACAGTCCAATCGGCCCCAGCATTTT	CASSLDGQSNRPQHF
NA	TRBV7-2	TRBJ2-5	few	TGTGCCAGCAGCTTAATGGGGGGGCCCCAAGAGACCCAGTACTTC	CASSLMGGPQETQYF
TRBD2	TRBV7-9	TRBJ2-3	NA	TGTGCCAGCAGCCAGGGACTAGTAATCATAGATACGCAGTATTTT	CASSQGLVIIDTQYF
NA	TRBV29-1	TRBJ2-4	NA	TGCAGCGTTGAAGCTAGTCAAAACATTCGGTACTTC	CSVEASQNIRYF
TRBD1	TRBV2	TRBJ2-7	few	TGTGCCAGCAGTCTAGGGGGCCTTACTGCGGAGCAGTACTTC	CASSLGGLTAEQYF
TRBD1	TRBV4-1	TRBJ2-5	NA	TGCGCCAGCAGCCAGCGAACAGGGGTGGGAGAGACCCAGTACTTC	CASSQRTGVGETQYF
NA	TRBV5-8	TRBJ2-2	NA	TGTGCCAGCAGATGGGGCAGAGTGAACACCGGGGAGCTGTTTTTT	CASRWGRVNTGELFF
NA	TRBV6-6	TRBJ2-1	NA	TGTGCCAGCAGTTACTCCAGGGTCGAGCAGTTCTTC	CASSYSRVEQFF
NA	TRBV13	TRBJ1-2	NA	TGTGCCAGCAGCTCCACCTCGGGGGGGGCTAACTATGGCTACACCTTC	CASSSTSGGANYGYTF
TRBD1	TRBV6-5	TRBJ2-7	NA	TGTGCCAGCAGGTGGGCAGGGGGCGAGACCCCGTACTTC	CASRWAGGETPYF
NA	TRBV28	TRBJ2-7	few	TGTGCCAGCAGTTTCCTAGGTTCGAGCGAGCAGTACTTC	CASSFLGSSEQYF
TRBD1	TRBV20-1	TRBJ2-7	NA	TGCAGTGCTAGGGCGGCGACCGGGACAGGGGAAGAGCAGTACTTC	CSARAATGTGEEQYF
TRBD1	TRBV25-1	TRBJ2-2	NA	TGTGCCAGCAGTGCCATCGGACAGGACACCGGGGAGCTGTTTTTT	CASSAIGQDTGELFF
TRBD1	TRBV5-1	TRBJ2-5	few	TGCGCCAGCAGCACACGACAGGGCCCGGGGACCCAGTACTTC	CASSTRQGPGTQYF
TRBD1	TRBV18	TRBJ2-7	NA	TGTGCCAGCTCACCACGGGGACAGACCTACGAGCAGTACTTC	CASSPRGQTYEQYF
NA	TRBV4-3	TRBJ1-1	NA	TGCGCCAGCAGCCAAGCGATTTCGGTCAGCACTGAAGCTTTCTTT	CASSQAISVSTEAFF
NA	TRBV6-2/TRBV6-3	TRBJ1-2	NA	TGTGCCAGCAGCGAGGACAGCCTCTATGGCTACACCTTC	CASSEDSLYGYTF
NA	TRBV27	TRBJ2-7	NA	TGTGCCAGCAGTTTATCGTTTAGGTTAGCCTACGAGCAGTACTTC	CASSLSFRLAYEQYF
NA	TRBV7-2	TRBJ2-1	few	TGTGCCAACAGCCCCCAGTCCTTGGCGTACAATGAGCAGTTCTTC	CANSPQSLAYNEQFF
NA	TRBV11-2	TRBJ2-3	few	TGTGCCAGCAGCTTAGACGAAGATACGCAGTATTTT	CASSLDEDTQYF
NA	TRBV27	TRBJ1-5	few	TGTGCCAGCAGTTTATCTTCGGGGTTTCAGCCCCAGCATTTT	CASSLSSGFQPQHF
NA	TRBV12-3/TRBV12-4	TRBJ2-1	few	TGTGCCAGCAGTTTTTGTGGGCCCACCGGTGAGGCTCCCCCTTTGAATGAGCAGTTCTTC	CASSFCGPTGEAPPLNEQFF
TRBD2	TRBV5-1	TRBJ2-7	once	TGCGCCAGCAGCTCAAGCGGGGGCTACAATGAGCAGTACTTC	CASSSSGGYNEQYF
NA	TRBV12-3/TRBV12-4	TRBJ1-1	few	TGTGCCAGCAGCCGGTTGGAGGGGAACACTGAAGCTTTCTTT	CASSRLEGNTEAFF
NA	TRBV12-3/TRBV12-4	TRBJ1-5	once	TGTGCCAGCATCAGGGGTGGCGGTCAGCCCCAGCATTTT	CASIRGGGQPQHF
NA	TRBV7-2	TRBJ2-7	few	TGTGCCAGCAGCTTAAACCTGGCACCCTCCTACGAGCAGTACTTC	CASSLNLAPSYEQYF
TRBD2	TRBV12-3/TRBV12-4	TRBJ2-2	few	TGTGCCAGCGGGACTAGCGGGAGGGCCGGAAAAAACACCGGGGAGCTGTTTTTT	CASGTSGRAGKNTGELFF
TRBD1	TRBV4-1	TRBJ2-3	few	TGCGCCAGCAGCCAAGTGGGACAGGGGAAAGGCACAGATACGCAGTATTTT	CASSQVGQGKGTDTQYF
NA	TRBV5-1	TRBJ2-6	NA	TGCGCCAGCAGCTTGGCAAAGGGCACCTTTGGGGCCAACGTCCTGACTTTC	CASSLAKGTFGANVLTF
NA	TRBV5-5	TRBJ1-1	NA	TGTGCCAGCAGCTTGTTACAGAGGAACACTGAAGCTTTCTTT	CASSLLQRNTEAFF
NA	TRBV7-3	TRBJ2-7	many	TGTGCCAGCAGCCCGGGTGGGTCATGGGGGCAGTACTTC	CASSPGGSWGQYF
TRBD1	TRBV2	TRBJ2-5	few	TGTGCCACAAGGGACAGGGGGGAAGAGACCCAGTACTTC	CATRDRGEETQYF
TRBD1	TRBV14	TRBJ2-7	NA	TGTGCCAGCAGCCAAGGTACAGGGGGCGGCGGATACGAGCAGTACTTC	CASSQGTGGGGYEQYF
NA	TRBV5-1	TRBJ2-1	few	TGCGCCAGCAGCTTGGACAGAGCCTACAATGAGCAGTTCTTC	CASSLDRAYNEQFF
TRBD2	TRBV6-5	TRBJ2-5	few	TGTGCCAGCAGGGCTCTAGCGGGAGTCCTTTTGGAGACCCAGTACTTC	CASRALAGVLLETQYF
NA	TRBV3-1	TRBJ2-7	few	TGTGCCAGCAGCCAAGAATCTCGGGGCGACGAGCAGTACTTC	CASSQESRGDEQYF
TRBD2	TRBV24-1	TRBJ2-1	NA	TGTGCCACCAGTGATTCGGCGACTAGCGGGGGGGGAAATGAGCAGTTCTTC	CATSDSATSGGGNEQFF